This T cell receptor beta chain comes out of a study of blood T cell repertoires in COVID-19. Study-level information: Donors in the United States, Italy and Spain gave samples during acute or convalescent COVID-19. From T cells, B-cell-depleted T cells, or PBMCs came the material, which was cDNA or gDNA.

Per the original methods: How many nucleated cells were present was estimated from reference gene primer amplification. Generated by immunoSEQ multiplex PCR, the TCRdb table keeps only in-frame clones and is missing some. The V and J calls and clone size are taken from that table; D and trimming were inferred from the DNA. The sample shows 150,000 to 200,000 clones, approximately 87% of them seen only once. Per germline, CDR1 MDHEN and CDR2 SYDVKM. The CDR3 loop spans 15 amino acids. V was clipped by 3 bases and J by 4 bases; unmatched bases: 6. Those enrolled in Seattle joined during active infection and were followed longitudinally afterward.

This receptor was obtained from a woman in her seventies with COVID-19, enrolled during active disease. Sequenced input: peripheral blood. This chain connects TRBV28 to TRBJ2-3; 8 nucleotides agree with TRBD2. CDR3 in amino acids: CASSFTGGSPDTQYF. The CDR3, as DNA: TGTGCCAGCAGTTTTACGGGAGGGTCGCCAGATACGCAGTATTTT.